The 20 T cell receptor beta chains below were found in one sample sequenced in a study of human T cells and chemical hapten exposure. TCRdb redid the calling of the RACE reads with MiXCR, one entry per CDR3 protein. Of about 84,000 distinct CDR3 sequences in the sample, roughly 10% were seen once. Time point in this sample: patch test 2, 6 weeks after DPC sensitization. The sample's treatment: therapeutic diphenylcyclopropenone sensitization with weekly scalp DPC. The sequenced sample was whole blood, obtained in connection with sensitization to the hapten diphenylcyclopropenone (DPC). The receptors were sampled from a woman in her forties or fifties with alopecia areata. Some clones in this sample may be carry-over from other donors' samples.

This clonotype was observed many times. V is TRBV28 and J is TRBJ1-3; 8 bases line up with TRBD1. Germline-derived CDR1 and CDR2 are MDHEN and SYDVKM. The CDR3 has 14 residues. V shed 7 bases and J 11 bases; nucleotides not matched to a gene: 13. As DNA, the CDR3 is TGTGCCAGCACAGGGGGCGATCCTGTTAACGCCATATATTTT. Translated, it gives CASTGGDPVNAIYF. Using reference TRBV28 and TRBJ1-3 for the parts outside the CDR3, the full variable domain is DVKVTQSSRYLVKRTGEKVFLECVQDMDHENMFWYRQDPGLGLRLIYFSYDVKMKEKGDIPEGYSVSREKKERFSLILESASTNQTSMYLCASTGGDPVNAIYFGEGSWLTVV.

This clonotype appeared many times. V and J are TRBV6-6 and TRBJ1-1, with D perhaps matching TRBD1 (5 bases). The CDR3 runs to 13 residues. Between the trimmed V and J ends, which lost 3 bases and 8 bases, there was a span of 13 bases. Germline V gene data show CDR1 as MNHNY and CDR2 as SVGAGI (reference sequence). The chain's CDR3 is CASSYGGSVEAFF. The CDR3 bases are TGTGCCAGCAGTTATGGGGGGTCCGTGGAAGCTTTCTTT.

This clonotype was seen only a few times. This sequence joins TRBV20-1 and TRBJ2-6; 11 bases agree with TRBD2. Germline assignment: CDR1 DFQATT and CDR2 SNEGSKA (reference sequence). V lost 0 bases and J lost 5; bases outside the gene matches: 9. This CDR3 has 18 amino acids. The CDR3 bases are TGCAGTGCTAGAGATCTCGGGACTAGCGGAGGGCGGGCCAACGTCCTGACTTTC. This sequence encodes CSARDLGTSGGRANVLTF.

The CDR3 nucleotides are TGCGCCAGCAGCACCCAAGCACTAGCGGGAGGTATCGAGCAGTACTTC. Protein sequence: CASSTQALAGGIEQYF. V usage is TRBV5-1 and J usage is TRBJ2-7; 12 nucleotides align to TRBD2. V lost 4 bases, J lost 6 bases, and 11 bases stayed unmatched. The germline V gene encodes CDR1 SGHRS and CDR2 YFSETQ. The CDR3 spans 16 residues.

In this sample, this clonotype turned up many times. V and J are TRBV11-3 and TRBJ2-1; D remains ambiguous. This CDR3 contains 13 residues. Germline V gene lookup returns CDR1 SGHNT and CDR2 YENEEA. The V end was cut by 0 bases, the J end by 7 bases, with 7 bases between. Here the CDR3 reads CASSLETRNEQFF. The CDR3 coding sequence is TGTGCCAGCAGCTTAGAGACCAGGAATGAGCAGTTCTTC.

The chain uses TRBV7-2 and TRBJ1-5; no reliable D call. This CDR3 has 11 amino acids. Per germline, CDR1 SGHTA and CDR2 FQGNSA. V shed 6 bases and J shed 5 bases, with 5 bases lying between them. CDR3 nucleotide sequence: TGTGCCAGCAGGTTGTATCAGCCCCAGCATTTT. It codes for CASRLYQPQHF.

The chain has TRBV12-3 or TRBV12-4 and TRBJ2-1, with a possible D match to TRBD2 (6 bases). The V end was cut by 3 bases, the J end by 8 bases, with 14 bases between. The CDR3 spans 14 residues. The CDR3, as DNA: TGTGCCAGCAGTTTCACGGGAGTCGGGGATGAGCAGTTCTTC. Protein product: CASSFTGVGDEQFF.

This clonotype was seen repeatedly, ten times or more. The chain uses TRBV4-2 and TRBJ2-3, with D perhaps TRBD1 or TRBD2 (5 bases each). V was clipped by 1 base and J by 4 bases, with 12 bases between them. Germline loops: CDR1 LGHNA, CDR2 YNFKEQ. The CDR3 is 15 residues long. The DNA of the CDR3 is TGTGCCAGCAGCCAAGGATTTAGGGACCCAGATACGCAGTATTTT. Protein sequence: CASSQGFRDPDTQYF.

This clonotype was recorded a few times. The V and J genes are TRBV19 and TRBJ2-1; maybe TRBD1 (7 bases). The CDR3 extends over 15 amino acids. Germline loops: CDR1 LNHDA, CDR2 SQIVND (reference sequence). The V end lost 2 bases, the J end lost 6 bases, and 14 bases lay between the germline ends. CDR3 sequence (DNA): TGTGCCAGTAGTATATCGAGACAGGGAGGCAATGAGCAGTTCTTC. Its translation is CASSISRQGGNEQFF.

This chain uses TRBV7-2 with TRBJ2-7; 8 bases fit TRBD2. V was clipped by 5 bases and J by 3 bases; unmatched bases: 15. In germline, CDR1 is SGHTA, CDR2 FQGNSA. The CDR3 has 17 residues. The CDR3 here is CASSRDRASGRNYEQYF. CDR3 DNA sequence: TGTGCCAGCAGCCGTGATCGGGCTAGCGGGCGTAACTACGAGCAGTACTTC.

This clonotype was seen just once. This clone may be a read error of a much larger clone one base away. V usage is TRBV4-1 and J usage is TRBJ2-6; D gene uncertain. Germline V lookup: CDR1 MGHRA, CDR2 YSYEKL. This CDR3 has 17 amino acids. As DNA, the CDR3 is TGCGCCAGCAGACAAGATCCAGGAAGCTCTGGGGCCAACGTCCTGACTTTC. Residues: CASRQDPGSSGANVLTF.

This chain links TRBV9 with TRBJ2-2; no reliable D call. V gave up 0 bases and J gave up 4 bases, with 10 bases separating them. Germline CDR1 is SGDLS and CDR2 is YYNGEE. There are 15 residues in the CDR3. The CDR3 DNA follows: TGTGCCAGCAGCGTAGTTTTGGAAGCCACCGGGGAGCTGTTTTTT. Amino acid sequence: CASSVVLEATGELFF.

The table lists this clonotype with many counts. The rearrangement links TRBV7-9 to TRBJ2-6; D is possibly TRBD1 (5 bases). The V gene's germline CDR1 is SEHNR and CDR2 FQNEAQ (reference sequence). The CDR3 spans 15 residues. Trimming removed 5 bases at V and 12 bases at J, with 20 bases between. The CDR3 DNA reads TGTGCCAGCAGCCTGAACAGGAATCAGGGCAGCGTCCTGACTTTC. Residues: CASSLNRNQGSVLTF.

The rearrangement joins TRBV25-1 to TRBJ2-5; tentatively, D is TRBD1 or TRBD2 (5 bases each). This CDR3 comprises 14 residues. Germline assignment: CDR1 MGHDK and CDR2 SYGVNS. The V and J ends lost 10 bases and 5 bases respectively, with 20 bases between them. CDR3 DNA: TGTGCCACCCAGGAAACCGGGGCCGTGGAGACCCAGTACTTC. Translated: CATQETGAVETQYF.

This clonotype turned up a few times. This chain uses TRBV7-9 with TRBJ2-1, with 7 nucleotides matching TRBD2. The CDR3 has 14 amino acids. Germline V CDR1 and CDR2: SEHNR, FQNEAQ (reference sequence). V was pared by 6 bases and J by 8 bases, with 10 bases of the junction left unmatched. The CDR3 spells CASSPGTINDEQFF. CDR3 DNA: TGTGCCAGCAGTCCCGGGACTATTAATGATGAGCAGTTCTTC. Based on the CDR3 plus reference TRBV7-9 and TRBJ2-1, the full variable domain is DTGVSQNPRHKITKRGQNVTFRCDPISEHNRLYWYRQTLGQGPEFLTYFQNEAQLEKSRLLSDRFSAERPKGSFSTLEIQRTEQGDSAMYLCASSPGTINDEQFFGPGTRLTVL.

A few counts support this clonotype. This chain links TRBV11-3 with TRBJ2-2, with unresolved D. Germline V gene sequence: CDR1 SGHNT, CDR2 YENEEA. The V end lost 3 bases, the J end lost 5 bases, and 13 bases lay between the germline ends. This CDR3 has 15 amino acids. Here the CDR3 reads CASSFKGPTTGELFF. The CDR3 region has the DNA TGTGCCAGCAGCTTTAAGGGTCCGACAACCGGGGAGCTGTTTTTT.

The J gene is TRBJ2-5, the V gene TRBV21-1; the table assigns TRBD2, which was not confirmed against the DNA. TRBV21-1 is termed a pseudogene. This CDR3 comprises 13 residues. CDR3 DNA: TGTGCCAGCAAGGCGGGAAGACAAGAGACCCAGTACTTC. Translating it yields CASKAGRQETQYF.

The J gene is TRBJ2-7, the V gene TRBV5-5, with D unclear. Germline-derived CDR1 and CDR2 are SGHKS and YYEKEE (reference sequence). This CDR3 has 12 residues. V lost 1 base to trimming and J lost 4 bases, with 6 bases between them. CDR3 bases: TGTGCCAGCAGCTTGACTGAGTACGAGCAGTACTTC. It specifies CASSLTEYEQYF.

This clonotype was seen at least ten times. V is TRBV28 and J is TRBJ2-1, with TRBD2 matching over 11 bases. This CDR3 spans 13 amino acids. The ends lost 9 bases at V and 6 bases at J; junction bases unmatched: 4. Germline lookup yields CDR1 MDHEN and CDR2 SYDVKM. The chain's CDR3 is CASILAGGNEQFF. The CDR3 DNA reads as TGTGCCAGTATCCTAGCGGGAGGCAATGAGCAGTTCTTC.

This clonotype showed up just a few times. The gene calls are TRBV12-3 or TRBV12-4 and TRBJ2-1; 8 positions match TRBD2. V lost 3 bases to trimming and J lost 4 bases; unmatched junction nucleotides: 14. The CDR3 totals 18 residues. For the CDR3, the DNA is TGTGCCAGCAGTTTCACCGCGCCACTAGCGGCGGGGTACAATGAGCAGTTCTTC. Encoded protein: CASSFTAPLAAGYNEQFF.